Listed here is a single T cell receptor (beta chain). Its matching antigen is unknown. CDR3 length equals 15 residues. V was trimmed by 0 bases and J by 5 bases, leaving 12 bases between them. Looked up from germline, CDR1 is MGHRA and CDR2 is YSYEKL. These data originate in a study of a mutant IDH1 vaccine in newly diagnosed glioma. Looking at the study overall: Vaccines were begun 4-6 weeks after radiotherapy alone, or with temozolomide cycles. Patients got radiotherapy, temozolomide, or both beforehand, and most got both. Patients under treatment included approximately 60% males and around 38% females and had a mean age of approximately 44 years.

Indicated time point: week 35, safety follow-up. In every dose of vaccine, 300 ug of mutant IDH1 20-mer peptide was given alongside topical imiquimod. At weeks 1, 3, 5, 7, 11, 15, 19 and 23, patients received a vaccination, eight in all. TCRdb's copy holds only in-frame clones and misses some; the assay was immunoSEQ multiplex PCR. The table includes about 60,000 clones, 80% to 90% detected once. This chain links TRBV4-1 with TRBJ2-3, with no clear D. The clonotype was recovered from a man younger than 40 with glioma. The sequencing used PBMCs, collected from a glioma patient whose treatment included an IDH1 peptide vaccine. The CDR3 region has the DNA TGCGCCAGCAGCCAAGAAGACGGTTTAGGAGATACGCAGTATTTT. Translating gives CASSQEDGLGDTQYF.